This is a list of T cell receptor beta chains from one sample in a study of shared clonotypes between healthy human individuals. Assay used: immunoSEQ multiplex PCR; TCRdb lists only in-frame clones, some missing. The sample contains a few million clones, over 90% of which appear only once. The sample was naive CD4+ T cells from PBMCs. These receptor sequences come from a man aged 18 to 35 in good health. Some clones in this sample may be carry-over from other donors' samples. The CDR3 runs from the conserved cysteine through the conserved F or W. The order of the fields is J gene, V gene, D gene, clone size, CDR3 length, CDR3 protein, CDR3 DNA. D genes are given only for firm matches. Some rows mark clone size as missing; the rest say once, few, many or name a class of expanded clone.

TRBJ2-3 TRBV5-1 TRBD2 - 17 CASSGESLAGAFITQYF TGCGCCAGCAGCGGCGAGAGCCTAGCGGGAGCTTTTATTACGCAGTATTTT
TRBJ2-1 TRBV5-4 - - 15 CASSRRGGNYNEQFF TGTGCCAGCAGCCGACGGGGCGGGAACTACAATGAGCAGTTCTTC
TRBJ2-7 TRBV5-4 - - 13 CASSLWAGREQYF TGTGCCAGCAGCTTGTGGGCAGGGCGCGAGCAGTACTTC
TRBJ1-3 TRBV2 - - 12 CASSAIPNTIYF TGTGCCAGCAGTGCTATACCCAACACCATATATTTT
TRBJ1-2 TRBV28 TRBD1 - 16 CASSLYDRGRSVGYTF TGTGCCAGCAGTTTGTACGACAGGGGGCGCTCCGTGGGCTACACCTTC
TRBJ1-5 TRBV18 TRBD1 - 16 CASSPSPGGLNQPQHF TGTGCCAGCTCACCAAGCCCAGGGGGCCTTAATCAGCCCCAGCATTTT
TRBJ2-7 TRBV5-1 TRBD2 - 16 CASSPSSASGMYEQYF TGCGCCAGCAGCCCGTCCTCTGCTAGCGGGATGTACGAGCAGTACTTC
TRBJ1-4 TRBV19 - - 15 CASSTLSALNEKLFF TGTGCCAGTAGTACCCTTTCTGCCCTAAATGAAAAACTGTTTTTT
TRBJ1-5 TRBV27 - - 14 CASSLTAGIQPQHF TGTGCCAGCAGTCTAACAGCGGGGATTCAGCCCCAGCATTTT
TRBJ1-5 TRBV28 - once 14 CASSPISGNQPQHF TGTGCCAGCAGTCCAATCTCAGGTAATCAGCCCCAGCATTTT
TRBJ1-1 TRBV19 TRBD1 once 15 CASSLNRGGNTEAFF TGTGCCAGTAGTTTAAACAGGGGGGGGAACACTGAAGCTTTCTTT
TRBJ2-2 TRBV7-3 TRBD1 - 17 CASSIDRAKGNTGELFF TGTGCCAGCAGCATAGACAGGGCGAAAGGGAACACCGGGGAGCTGTTTTTT
TRBJ2-7 TRBV5-1 - - 12 CASSLGRDEQYF TGCGCCAGCAGCTTGGGGAGGGACGAGCAGTACTTC
TRBJ2-5 TRBV7-3 - - 16 CASSAQAGLTQETQYF TGTGCCAGCAGCGCACAAGCGGGCCTTACCCAAGAGACCCAGTACTTC
TRBJ2-1 TRBV27 TRBD1 - 18 CASTRRARDRGPTGEQFF TGTGCCAGCACCAGGAGAGCCCGGGACAGGGGGCCCACAGGTGAGCAGTTCTTC
TRBJ2-3 TRBV5-1 - - 14 CASSPGQSTDTQYF TGCGCCAGCAGCCCGGGACAAAGCACAGATACGCAGTATTTT
TRBJ2-3 TRBV6-5 TRBD1 - 15 CASSRGTGGPDTQYF TGTGCCAGCAGCCGCGGGACAGGGGGCCCAGATACGCAGTATTTT
TRBJ2-7 TRBV18 TRBD1 - 15 CASSPGTGVSNEQYF TGTGCCAGCTCACCGGGAACAGGGGTTAGCAACGAGCAGTACTTC
TRBJ2-1 TRBV2 TRBD2 - 13 CASSGLVGGEQFF TGTGCCAGCAGCGGACTAGTGGGAGGTGAGCAGTTCTTC
TRBJ2-7 TRBV7-8 - - 14 CASSLASSSYEQYF TGTGCCAGCAGCTTAGCGTCCAGTTCCTACGAGCAGTACTTC
TRBJ2-3 TRBV4-2 - - 17 CASSQDPAGASTDTQYF TGTGCCAGCAGCCAAGATCCGGCGGGGGCTAGCACAGATACGCAGTATTTT
TRBJ2-1 TRBV30 - - 13 CAWSAHRQGEQFF TGTGCCTGGAGTGCCCACCGGCAGGGTGAGCAGTTCTTC
TRBJ2-5 TRBV7-2 TRBD1 - 13 CASSSGQQGTQYF TGTGCCAGCAGCTCGGGACAGCAAGGGACCCAGTACTTC
TRBJ2-1 TRBV18 TRBD2 once 16 CASSPPSAGGWNEQFF TGTGCCAGCTCACCACCGTCAGCGGGAGGATGGAATGAGCAGTTCTTC
TRBJ2-7 TRBV7-2 - - 16 CASSFRGSGGGREQYF TGTGCCAGCAGCTTCAGGGGTAGCGGAGGGGGCCGGGAGCAGTACTTC
TRBJ2-4 TRBV4-1 - - 16 CASSQSSDPAKNIQYF TGCGCCAGCAGCCAATCTTCAGATCCAGCCAAAAACATTCAGTACTTC
TRBJ2-3 TRBV9 - - 14 CASSVARTTDTQYF TGTGCCAGCAGCGTTGCTAGGACCACAGATACGCAGTATTTT
TRBJ2-5 TRBV5-1 - - 15 CASSQIPGRQETQYF TGCGCCAGCAGCCAAATCCCGGGCAGACAAGAGACCCAGTACTTC
TRBJ2-1 TRBV6-5 - - 15 CASSPALAIINEQFF TGTGCCAGCAGTCCCGCCCTAGCGATCATAAATGAGCAGTTCTTC
TRBJ1-5 TRBV6-4 TRBD1 - 16 CASFRTGTGPNQPQHF TGTGCCAGCTTTCGAACCGGGACAGGTCCAAATCAGCCCCAGCATTTT
TRBJ2-7 TRBV4-1 TRBD2 - 14 CASSRLAGSYEQYF TGCGCCAGCAGCCGACTAGCGGGATCATACGAGCAGTACTTC
TRBJ2-1 TRBV2 - - 13 CATSDRIPYEQFF TGTGCCACCAGTGATCGGATCCCGTATGAGCAGTTCTTC
TRBJ2-5 TRBV5-4 - - 15 CASSFEGLTRSTQYF TGTGCCAGCAGCTTCGAGGGACTCACTCGGTCGACCCAGTACTTC
TRBJ2-7 TRBV28 - - 15 CASRDPRRTSYEQYF TGTGCCAGCAGGGACCCGAGGCGAACCTCCTACGAGCAGTACTTC
TRBJ2-7 TRBV20-1 - - 10 CSASRERQYF TGCAGTGCTAGCAGGGAGAGGCAGTACTTC
TRBJ1-5 TRBV5-5 TRBD1 - 14 CASSLAQGNQPQHF TGTGCCAGCAGCTTGGCACAGGGGAATCAGCCCCAGCATTTT
TRBJ1-1 TRBV29-1 - - 11 CSVGRADEAFF TGCAGCGTTGGACGCGCCGATGAAGCTTTCTTT
TRBJ2-7 TRBV29-1 TRBD1 once 14 CSVARDRGSYEQYF TGCAGCGTTGCGAGGGACAGGGGGTCCTACGAGCAGTACTTC
TRBJ2-3 TRBV2 TRBD2 - 15 CASKGLAGRGDTQYF TGTGCCAGCAAGGGACTAGCGGGACGTGGAGATACGCAGTATTTT
TRBJ2-7 TRBV14 - - 12 CASSQDGREQYF TGTGCCAGCAGCCAAGATGGTCGCGAGCAGTACTTC